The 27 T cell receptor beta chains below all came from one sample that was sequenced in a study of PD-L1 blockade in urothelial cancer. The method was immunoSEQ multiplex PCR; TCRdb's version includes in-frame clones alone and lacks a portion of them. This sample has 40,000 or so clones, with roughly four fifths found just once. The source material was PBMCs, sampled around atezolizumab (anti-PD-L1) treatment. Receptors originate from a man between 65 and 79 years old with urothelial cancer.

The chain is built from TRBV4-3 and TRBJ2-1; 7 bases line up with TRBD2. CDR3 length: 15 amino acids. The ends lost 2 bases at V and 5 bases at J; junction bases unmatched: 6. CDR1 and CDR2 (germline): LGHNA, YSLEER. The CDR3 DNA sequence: TGCGCCAGCAGCCAAAGCCTAGCGGCAAACAATGAGCAGTTCTTC. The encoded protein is CASSQSLAANNEQFF.

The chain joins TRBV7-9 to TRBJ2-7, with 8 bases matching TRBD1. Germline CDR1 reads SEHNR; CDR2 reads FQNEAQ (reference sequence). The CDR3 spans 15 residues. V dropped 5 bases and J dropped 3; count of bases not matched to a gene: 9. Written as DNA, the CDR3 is TGTGCCAGCAGCCCTTCCGGGACAGGCTTCTACGAGCAGTACTTC. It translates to CASSPSGTGFYEQYF.

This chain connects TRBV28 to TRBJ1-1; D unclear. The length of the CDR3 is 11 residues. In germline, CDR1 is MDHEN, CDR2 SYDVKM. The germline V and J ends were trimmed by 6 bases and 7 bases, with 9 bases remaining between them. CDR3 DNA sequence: TGTGCCAGCAGAGACTTAATTGAAGCTTTCTTT. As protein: CASRDLIEAFF. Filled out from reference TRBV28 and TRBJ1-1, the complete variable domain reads DVKVTQSSRYLVKRTGEKVFLECVQDMDHENMFWYRQDPGLGLRLIYFSYDVKMKEKGDIPEGYSVSREKKERFSLILESASTNQTSMYLCASRDLIEAFFGQGTRLTVV.

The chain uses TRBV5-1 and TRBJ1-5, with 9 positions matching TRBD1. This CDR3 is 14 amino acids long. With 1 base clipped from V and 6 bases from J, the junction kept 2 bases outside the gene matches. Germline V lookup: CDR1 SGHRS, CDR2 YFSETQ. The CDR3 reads CASSLTGGSQPQHF. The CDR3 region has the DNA TGCGCCAGCAGCTTGACAGGGGGCAGTCAGCCCCAGCATTTT.

CDR3 protein: CASSRIHPAGHNEQFF. The CDR3 DNA reads TGTGCCAGCAGCCGGATCCATCCTGCGGGACACAATGAGCAGTTCTTC. The chain couples TRBV14 to TRBJ2-1, with a weak D call TRBD2 (6 bases). In germline, CDR1 is SGHDN, CDR2 FVKESK. The CDR3 sequence is 16 residues long. The V and J ends lost 4 bases and 5 bases respectively, with 18 bases between them.

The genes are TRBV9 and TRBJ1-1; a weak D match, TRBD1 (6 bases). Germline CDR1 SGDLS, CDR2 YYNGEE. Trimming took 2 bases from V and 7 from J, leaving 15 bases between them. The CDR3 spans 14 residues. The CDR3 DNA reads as TGTGCCAGCAGCGTCTTCAGGGGCGATATTGAAGCTTTCTTT. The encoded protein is CASSVFRGDIEAFF.

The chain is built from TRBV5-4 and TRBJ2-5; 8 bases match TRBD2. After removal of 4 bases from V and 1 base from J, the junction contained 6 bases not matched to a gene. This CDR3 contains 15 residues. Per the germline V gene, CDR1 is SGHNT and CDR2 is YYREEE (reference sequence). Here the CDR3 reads CASSPAAGVQETQYF. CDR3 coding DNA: TGTGCCAGCAGCCCGGCAGCGGGAGTCCAAGAGACCCAGTACTTC.

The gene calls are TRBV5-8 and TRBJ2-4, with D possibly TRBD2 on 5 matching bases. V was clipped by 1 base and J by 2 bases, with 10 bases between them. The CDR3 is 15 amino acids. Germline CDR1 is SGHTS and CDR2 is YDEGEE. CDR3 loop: CASSLSSSTKNIQYF. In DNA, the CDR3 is TGTGCCAGCAGCTTGTCCTCTAGCACCAAAAACATTCAGTACTTC.

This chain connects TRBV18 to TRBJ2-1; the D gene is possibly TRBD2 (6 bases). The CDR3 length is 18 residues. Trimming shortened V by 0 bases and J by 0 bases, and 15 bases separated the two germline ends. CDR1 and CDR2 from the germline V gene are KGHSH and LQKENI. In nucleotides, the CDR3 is TGTGCCAGCTCACCACCAATTCCTCTAGCGAACTCCTACAATGAGCAGTTCTTC. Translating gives CASSPPIPLANSYNEQFF.

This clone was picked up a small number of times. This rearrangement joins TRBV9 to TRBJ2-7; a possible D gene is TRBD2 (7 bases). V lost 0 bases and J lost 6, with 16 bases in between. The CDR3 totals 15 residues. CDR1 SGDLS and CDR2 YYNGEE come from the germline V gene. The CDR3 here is CASSVVGGLSGEQYF. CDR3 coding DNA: TGTGCCAGCAGCGTAGTGGGGGGGCTATCAGGCGAGCAGTACTTC.

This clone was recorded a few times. CDR3 sequence (DNA): TGCGCCAGCAGCAGGGGACAGGGCATGAACACTGAAGCTTTCTTT. Translating it yields CASSRGQGMNTEAFF. V and J are TRBV5-1 and TRBJ1-1; 9 bases agree with TRBD1. The CDR3 consists of 15 residues. Trimming removed 4 bases from V and 0 bases from J; junction bases left unmatched: 4. CDR1 is SGHRS, CDR2 YFSETQ, per germline.

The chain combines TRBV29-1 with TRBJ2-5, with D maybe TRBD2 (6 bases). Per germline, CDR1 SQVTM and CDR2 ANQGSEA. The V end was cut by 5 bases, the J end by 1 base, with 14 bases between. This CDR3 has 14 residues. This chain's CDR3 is CSVTAEGPQETQYF. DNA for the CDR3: TGCAGCGTTACGGCGGAGGGCCCCCAAGAGACCCAGTACTTC. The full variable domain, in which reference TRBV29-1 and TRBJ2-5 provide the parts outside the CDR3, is SAVISQKPSRDICQRGTSLTIQCQVDSQVTMMFWYRQQPGQSLTLIATANQGSEATYESGFVIDKFPISRPNLTFSTLTVSNMSPEDSSIYLCSVTAEGPQETQYFGPGTRLLVL.

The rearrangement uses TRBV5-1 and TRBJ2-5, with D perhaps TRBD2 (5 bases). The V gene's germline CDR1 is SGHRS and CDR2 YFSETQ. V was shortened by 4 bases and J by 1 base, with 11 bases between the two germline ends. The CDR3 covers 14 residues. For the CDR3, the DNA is TGCGCCAGCAGCCACCCCCGGGGCCAAGAGACCCAGTACTTC. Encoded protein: CASSHPRGQETQYF.

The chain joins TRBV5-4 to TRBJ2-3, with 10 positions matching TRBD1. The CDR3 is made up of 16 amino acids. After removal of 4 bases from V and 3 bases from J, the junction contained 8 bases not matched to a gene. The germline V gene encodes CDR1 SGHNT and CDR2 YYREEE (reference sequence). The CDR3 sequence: CASSLETGGRTDTQYF. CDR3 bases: TGTGCCAGCAGCCTAGAGACAGGGGGCAGGACAGATACGCAGTATTTT.

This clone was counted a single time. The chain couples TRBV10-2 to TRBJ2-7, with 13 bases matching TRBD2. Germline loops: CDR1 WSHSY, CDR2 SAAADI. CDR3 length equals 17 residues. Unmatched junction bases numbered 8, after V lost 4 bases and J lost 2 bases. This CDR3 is CASSGVTSGRMTYEQYF. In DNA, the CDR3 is TGCGCCAGCAGTGGGGTGACTAGCGGGAGGATGACCTACGAGCAGTACTTC.

CDR3 loop: CATSTSGRAFNEQFF. CDR3 coding DNA: TGTGCCACCAGCACTAGCGGGAGGGCCTTCAATGAGCAGTTCTTC. The chain joins TRBV15 to TRBJ2-1, with 12 positions matching TRBD2. The V segment lost 4 bases and the J segment 6 bases; nucleotides outside the gene matches: 4. Germline-derived CDR1 and CDR2 are LNHNV and YYDKDF (reference sequence). The length of the CDR3 is 15 residues.

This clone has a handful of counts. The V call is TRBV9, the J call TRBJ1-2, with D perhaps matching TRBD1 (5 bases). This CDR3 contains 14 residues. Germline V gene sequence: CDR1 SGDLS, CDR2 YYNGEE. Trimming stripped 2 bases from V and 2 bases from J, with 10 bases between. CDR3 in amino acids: CASSVGGDNYGYTF. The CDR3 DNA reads TGTGCCAGCAGCGTCGGGGGGGACAACTATGGCTACACCTTC. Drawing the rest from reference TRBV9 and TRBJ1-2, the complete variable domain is DSGVTQTPKHLITATGQRVTLRCSPRSGDLSVYWYQQSLDQGLQFLIQYYNGEERAKGNILERFSAQQFPDLHSELNLSSLELGDSALYFCASSVGGDNYGYTFGSGTRLTVV.

In DNA form, the CDR3 reads TGTGCCAGCACAGTAGGGAGCGGGGATTACAATGAGCAGTTCTTC. Protein: CASTVGSGDYNEQFF. The chain uses TRBV28 and TRBJ2-1, with 7 bases fitting TRBD2. Germline CDR1 reads MDHEN; CDR2 reads SYDVKM. With 7 bases clipped from V and 4 bases from J, the junction kept 10 bases outside the gene matches. The length of the CDR3 is 15 residues. The full variable domain, rest sourced from reference TRBV28 and TRBJ2-1, is DVKVTQSSRYLVKRTGEKVFLECVQDMDHENMFWYRQDPGLGLRLIYFSYDVKMKEKGDIPEGYSVSREKKERFSLILESASTNQTSMYLCASTVGSGDYNEQFFGPGTRLTVL.

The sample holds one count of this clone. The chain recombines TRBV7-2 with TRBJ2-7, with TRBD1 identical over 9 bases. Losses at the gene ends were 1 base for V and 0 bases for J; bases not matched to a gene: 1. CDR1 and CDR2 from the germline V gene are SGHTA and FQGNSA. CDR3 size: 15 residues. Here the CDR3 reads CASSLGTGDSYEQYF. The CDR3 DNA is TGTGCCAGCAGCTTAGGGACAGGGGACTCCTACGAGCAGTACTTC.

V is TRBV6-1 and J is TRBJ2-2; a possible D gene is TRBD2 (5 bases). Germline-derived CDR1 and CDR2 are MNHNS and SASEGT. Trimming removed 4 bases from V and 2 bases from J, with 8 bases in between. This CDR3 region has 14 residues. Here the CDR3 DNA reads TGTGCCAGCAGTGTGGGAGAAAACACCGGGGAGCTGTTTTTT. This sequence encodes CASSVGENTGELFF.

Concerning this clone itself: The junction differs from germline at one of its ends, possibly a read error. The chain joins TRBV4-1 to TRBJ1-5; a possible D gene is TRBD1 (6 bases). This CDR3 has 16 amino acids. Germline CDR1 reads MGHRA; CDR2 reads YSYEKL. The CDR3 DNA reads TGCGCCAGCAGCCAACGGGACATCAAAAGCAGTCAGCCCCAGCATTTT. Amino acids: CASSQRDIKSSQPQHF.

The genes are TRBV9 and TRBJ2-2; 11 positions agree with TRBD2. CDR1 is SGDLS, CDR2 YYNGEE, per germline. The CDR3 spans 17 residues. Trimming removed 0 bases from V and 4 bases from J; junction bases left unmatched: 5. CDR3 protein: CASSVDLAGGTTGELFF. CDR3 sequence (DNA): TGTGCCAGCAGCGTAGATCTAGCGGGAGGTACCACCGGGGAGCTGTTTTTT.

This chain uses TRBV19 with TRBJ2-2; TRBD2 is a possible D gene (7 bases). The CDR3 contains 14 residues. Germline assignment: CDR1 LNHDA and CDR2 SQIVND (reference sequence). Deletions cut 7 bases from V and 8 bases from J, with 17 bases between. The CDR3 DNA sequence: TGTGCCAGTACCGTCATGGGGGGGCAGGGGGAGCTGTTTTTT. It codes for CASTVMGGQGELFF. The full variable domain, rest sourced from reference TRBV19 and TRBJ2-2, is DGGITQSPKYLFRKEGQNVTLSCEQNLNHDAMYWYRQDPGQGLRLIYYSQIVNDFQKGDIAEGYSVSREKKESFPLTVTSAQKNPTAFYLCASTVMGGQGELFFGEGSRLTVL.

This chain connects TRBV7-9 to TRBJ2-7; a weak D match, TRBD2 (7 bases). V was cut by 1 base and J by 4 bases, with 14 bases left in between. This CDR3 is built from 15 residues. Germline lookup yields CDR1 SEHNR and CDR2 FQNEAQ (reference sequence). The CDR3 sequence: CASSLGGGEVYEQYF. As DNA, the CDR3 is TGTGCCAGCAGCTTAGGGGGGGGCGAGGTATACGAGCAGTACTTC.

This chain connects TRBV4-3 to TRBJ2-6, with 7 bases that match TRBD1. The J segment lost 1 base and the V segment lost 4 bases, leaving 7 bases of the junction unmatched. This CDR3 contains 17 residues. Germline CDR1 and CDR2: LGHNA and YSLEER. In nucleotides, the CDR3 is TGCGCCAGCAGCCCCCGGGACAGCGCATCTGGGGCCAACGTCCTGACTTTC. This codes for CASSPRDSASGANVLTF.

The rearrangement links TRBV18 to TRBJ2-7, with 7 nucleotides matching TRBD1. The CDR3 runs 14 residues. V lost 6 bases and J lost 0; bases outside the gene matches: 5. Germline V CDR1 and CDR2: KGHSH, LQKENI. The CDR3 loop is CASSPGDSSYEQYF. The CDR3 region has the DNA TGTGCCAGCTCGCCAGGGGACAGCTCCTACGAGCAGTACTTC.

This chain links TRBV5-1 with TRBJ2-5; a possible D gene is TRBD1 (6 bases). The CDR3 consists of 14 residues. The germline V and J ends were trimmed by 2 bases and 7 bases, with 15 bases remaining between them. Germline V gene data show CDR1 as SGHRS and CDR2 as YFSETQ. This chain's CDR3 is CASSFDRLRRTQYF. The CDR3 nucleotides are TGCGCCAGCAGCTTTGACAGGTTACGGAGGACCCAGTACTTC.